This T cell receptor (beta chain) was sequenced in a study of technical replicates of blood from a few donors. From germline, CDR1 is LNHDA and CDR2 SQIVND (reference sequence). V lost 5 bases, J lost 0 bases, and 11 bases lay in between. This CDR3 is built from 14 residues. The repertoire was sequenced with immunoSEQ multiplex PCR; TCRdb's copy has only in-frame clones and lacks some. The repertoire holds under 95,000 clones, with approximately 90% as singletons. This clonotype was obtained from a human donor in good health. The V gene is TRBV19, the J gene TRBJ2-7; perhaps TRBD2 as D (5 bases). What was sequenced was T cells isolated from PBMCs. The CDR3 sequence: CASSLPGNSYEQYF. CDR3 coding DNA: TGTGCCAGTAGTCTTCCCGGGAACTCCTACGAGCAGTACTTC.